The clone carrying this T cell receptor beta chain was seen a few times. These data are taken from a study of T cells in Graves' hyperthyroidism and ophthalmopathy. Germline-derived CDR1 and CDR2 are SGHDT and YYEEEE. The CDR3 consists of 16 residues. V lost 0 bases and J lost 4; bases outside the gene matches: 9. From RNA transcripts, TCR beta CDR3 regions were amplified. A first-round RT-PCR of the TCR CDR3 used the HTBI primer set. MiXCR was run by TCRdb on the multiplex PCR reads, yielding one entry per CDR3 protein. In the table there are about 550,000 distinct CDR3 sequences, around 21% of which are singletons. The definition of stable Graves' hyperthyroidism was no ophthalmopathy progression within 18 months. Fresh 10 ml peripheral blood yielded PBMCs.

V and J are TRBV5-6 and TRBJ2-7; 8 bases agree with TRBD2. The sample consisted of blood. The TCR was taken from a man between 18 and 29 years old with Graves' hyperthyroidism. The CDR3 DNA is TGTGCCAGCAGCTTGGTCGCGGGGGGACCAGCGTACGAGCAGTACTTC. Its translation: CASSLVAGGPAYEQYF.